This T cell receptor beta chain comes out of a study of OX40 agonist ivuxolimab in advanced cancers. Study results and limitations: Specificity for antigen went undetermined in the expanded peripheral T cells. Among the lowest peripheral clonal expansion occurred in 0.1-3.0 mg/kg partial responders.

Concerning this clone: Its antigen is unknown.

CDR3 length: 15 amino acids. Trimming took off 3 bases at V and 9 bases at J, with 19 bases between the two ends. Germline CDR1 SGHTS, CDR2 YDEGEE. Here immunoSEQ multiplex PCR was the method, and the copy in TCRdb shows in-frame clones only, minus some. The table includes about 99,000 clones, 90% to 96% detected once. This chain joins TRBV5-8 and TRBJ1-5, with D possibly being TRBD1 (5 bases). The sequencing here drew on CD4+ or CD8+ T cells sorted from blood, taken in a trial of the OX40 agonist ivuxolimab. The clonotype comes from an adult with an advanced solid tumor such as melanoma, head and neck, liver or kidney cancer. The CDR3 region has the DNA TGTGCCAGCAGCTGGGTGACAGTTGGGGATCCGCCCCAGCATTTT. This codes for CASSWVTVGDPPQHF.